The source of this T cell receptor (beta chain) is a study of cytomegalovirus exposure and HLA in healthy donors. Notes on this clone: Its antigen is not known.

The CDR3 is 15 amino acids. The V gene's germline CDR1 is ENHRY and CDR2 SYGVKD. V gave up 5 bases and J gave up 9 bases; unmatched junction bases: 11. General observations from the study: The study put under 200 TCR beta chains on its list as cytomegalovirus-associated. Within a later analysis, the majority of CMV-associated TCR beta chains appeared HLA-restricted.

The PCR contained 60 Vbeta and 13 Jbeta primers. In the original workflow: Approximately 9.9 million of tens of millions of unique TCR beta chains were shared, per a later count. The repertoire was sequenced with immunoSEQ multiplex PCR; TCRdb's copy has only in-frame clones and lacks some. Clonal size and the V and J genes are those of that table, whereas D and trimming came from the DNA. The table records approximately 190,000 clones, 82% of them present only once. Sample: PBMCs. This rearrangement joins TRBV10-3 to TRBJ1-5, with 9 nucleotides matching TRBD1. The TCR comes from a woman aged 45-59 years in good health and CMV-seropositive. In DNA, the CDR3 is TGTGCCATCAGTACTCAGGACAGGGGATTGGGGCCCCAGCATTTT. Residues: CAISTQDRGLGPQHF.